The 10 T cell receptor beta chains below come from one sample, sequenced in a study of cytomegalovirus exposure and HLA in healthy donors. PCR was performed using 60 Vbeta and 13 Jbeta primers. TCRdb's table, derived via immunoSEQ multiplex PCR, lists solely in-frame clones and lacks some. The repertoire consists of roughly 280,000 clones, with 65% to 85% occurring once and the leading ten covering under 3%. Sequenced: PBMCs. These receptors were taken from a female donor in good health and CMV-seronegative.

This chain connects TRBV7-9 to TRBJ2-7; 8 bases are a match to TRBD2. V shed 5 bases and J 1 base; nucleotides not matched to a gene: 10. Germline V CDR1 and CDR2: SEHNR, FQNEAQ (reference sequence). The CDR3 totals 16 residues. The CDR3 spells CASSPLAGRGSYEQYF. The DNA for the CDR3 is TGTGCCAGCAGCCCCCTAGCGGGTAGAGGGTCCTACGAGCAGTACTTC.

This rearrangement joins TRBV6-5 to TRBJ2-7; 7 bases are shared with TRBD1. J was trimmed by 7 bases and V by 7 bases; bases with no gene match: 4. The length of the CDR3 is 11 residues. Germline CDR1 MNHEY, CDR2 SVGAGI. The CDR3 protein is CASNDREEQYF. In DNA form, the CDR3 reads TGTGCCAGCAACGACAGGGAAGAGCAGTACTTC.

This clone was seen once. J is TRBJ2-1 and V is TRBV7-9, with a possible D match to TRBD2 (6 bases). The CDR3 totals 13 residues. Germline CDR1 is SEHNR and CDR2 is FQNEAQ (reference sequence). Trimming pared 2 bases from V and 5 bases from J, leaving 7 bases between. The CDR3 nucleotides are TGTGCCAGCAGCTTACCGGGAGACAATGAGCAGTTCTTC. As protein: CASSLPGDNEQFF.

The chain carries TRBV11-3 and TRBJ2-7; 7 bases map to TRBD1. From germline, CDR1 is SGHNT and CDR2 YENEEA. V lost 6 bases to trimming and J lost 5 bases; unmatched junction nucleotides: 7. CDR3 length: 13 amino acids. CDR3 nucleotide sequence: TGTGCCAGCAGGGGAAGGGGGCTTAACGAGCAGTACTTC. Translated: CASRGRGLNEQYF. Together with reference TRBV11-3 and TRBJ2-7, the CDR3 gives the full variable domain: EAGVVQSPRYKIIEKKQPVAFWCNPISGHNTLYWYLQNLGQGPELLIRYENEEAVDDSQLPKDRFSAERLKGVDSTLKIQPAELGDSAVYLCASRGRGLNEQYFGPGTRLTVT.

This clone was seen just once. CDR3 region: CAWRPLGGRQYF. CDR3 nucleotides: TGTGCCTGGAGGCCCCTAGGGGGAAGACAGTACTTC. The rearrangement links TRBV30 to TRBJ2-5, with a tentative D call TRBD1 (6 bases). V lost 3 bases and J lost 11, with 16 bases in between. The germline V gene has CDR1 GTSNPN and CDR2 SVGIG (reference sequence). The CDR3 sequence is 12 residues long.

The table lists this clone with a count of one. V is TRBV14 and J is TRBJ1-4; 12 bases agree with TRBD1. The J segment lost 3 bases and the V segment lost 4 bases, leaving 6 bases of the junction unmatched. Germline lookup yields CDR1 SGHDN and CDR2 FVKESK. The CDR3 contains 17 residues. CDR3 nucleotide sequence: TGTGCCAGCAGCCTTCGGGACAGGGGGCGGGCTAATGAAAAACTGTTTTTT. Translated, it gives CASSLRDRGRANEKLFF.

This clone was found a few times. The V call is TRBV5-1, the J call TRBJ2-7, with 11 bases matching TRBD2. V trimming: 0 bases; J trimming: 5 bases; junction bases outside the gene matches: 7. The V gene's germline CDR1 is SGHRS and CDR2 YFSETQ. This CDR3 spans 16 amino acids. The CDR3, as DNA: TGCGCCAGCAGCTTGGCCGAACTAGCGGGAGCTAACGAGCAGTACTTC. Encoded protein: CASSLAELAGANEQYF.

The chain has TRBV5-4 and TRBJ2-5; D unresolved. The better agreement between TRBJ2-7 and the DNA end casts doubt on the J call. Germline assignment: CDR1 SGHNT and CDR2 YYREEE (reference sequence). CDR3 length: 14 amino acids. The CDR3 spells CASSLDSGPYEQYF. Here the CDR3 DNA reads TGTGCCAGCAGCTTGGATTCAGGCCCTTACGAGCAGTACTTC.

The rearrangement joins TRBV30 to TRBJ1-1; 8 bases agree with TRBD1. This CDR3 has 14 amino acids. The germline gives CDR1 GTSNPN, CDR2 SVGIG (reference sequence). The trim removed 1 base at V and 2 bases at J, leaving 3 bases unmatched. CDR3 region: CAWSDGQGNTEAFF. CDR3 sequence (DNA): TGTGCCTGGAGTGATGGACAGGGTAACACTGAAGCTTTCTTT. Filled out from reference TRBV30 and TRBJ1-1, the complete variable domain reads SQTIHQWPATLVQPVGSPLSLECTVEGTSNPNLYWYRQAAGRGLQLLFYSVGIGQISSEVPQNLSASRPQDRQFILSSKKLLLSDSGFYLCAWSDGQGNTEAFFGQGTRLTVV.

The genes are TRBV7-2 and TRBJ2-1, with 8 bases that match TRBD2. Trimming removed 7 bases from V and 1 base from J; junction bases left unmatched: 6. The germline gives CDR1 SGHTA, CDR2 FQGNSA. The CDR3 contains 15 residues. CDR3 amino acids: CASTTGLGSYNEQFF. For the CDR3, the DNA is TGTGCCAGCACCACGGGACTAGGATCCTACAATGAGCAGTTCTTC.